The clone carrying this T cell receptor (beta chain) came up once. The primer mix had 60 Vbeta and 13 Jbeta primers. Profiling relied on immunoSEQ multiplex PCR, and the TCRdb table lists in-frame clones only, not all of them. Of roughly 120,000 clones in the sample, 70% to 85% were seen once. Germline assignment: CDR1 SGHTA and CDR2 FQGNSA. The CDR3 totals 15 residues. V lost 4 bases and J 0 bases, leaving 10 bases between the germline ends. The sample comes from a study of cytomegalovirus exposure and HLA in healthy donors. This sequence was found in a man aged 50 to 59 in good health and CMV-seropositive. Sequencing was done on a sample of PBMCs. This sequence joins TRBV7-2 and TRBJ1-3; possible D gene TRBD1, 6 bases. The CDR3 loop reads CASSYDRSSGNTIYF. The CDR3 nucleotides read TGTGCCAGCAGCTATGACAGGAGCTCTGGAAACACCATATATTTT.